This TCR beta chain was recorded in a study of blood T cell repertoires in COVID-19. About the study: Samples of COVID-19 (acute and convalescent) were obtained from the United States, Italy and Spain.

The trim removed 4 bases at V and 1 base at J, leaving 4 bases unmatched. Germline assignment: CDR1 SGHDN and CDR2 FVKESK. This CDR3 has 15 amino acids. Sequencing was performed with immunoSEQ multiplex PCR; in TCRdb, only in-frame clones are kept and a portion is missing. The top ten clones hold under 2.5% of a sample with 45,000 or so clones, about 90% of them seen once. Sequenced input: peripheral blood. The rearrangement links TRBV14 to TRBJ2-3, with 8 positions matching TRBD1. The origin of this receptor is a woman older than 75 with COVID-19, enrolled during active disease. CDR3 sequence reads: CASSPQGVRTDTQYF. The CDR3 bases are TGTGCCAGCAGCCCACAGGGGGTCCGCACAGATACGCAGTATTTT.